This record looks at one TCR beta chain sequence and its context. As yet, its antigen is unknown. This entry is derived from a study of resident and recirculating memory T cells in vitiligo. Study-level background: Shave-biopsy epidermis from lesional and nonlesional skin was sequenced alongside PBMCs.

Stable patients also lacked confetti depigmentation, a sign of active vitiligo. Patients who had received treatment within the previous three months were excluded. Overall study results and limits: Vitiligo lesions lacked a unique dominant clone, and clonality varied.

Profiling relied on immunoSEQ multiplex PCR, and the TCRdb table lists in-frame clones only, not all of them. The data contain tens of thousands of clones, just over 90% of them singletons. Trimming shortened V by 0 bases and J by 3 bases, and 10 bases separated the two germline ends. Germline V lookup: CDR1 SGHRS, CDR2 YFSETQ. The CDR3 is 14 residues long. The sequencing sample was made of blood. The receptor comes from a male donor with vitiligo. J is TRBJ2-7 and V is TRBV5-1; D is possibly TRBD2 (6 bases). The CDR3: CASSLDREVYEQYF. The CDR3 region has the DNA TGCGCCAGCAGCTTGGATAGGGAGGTCTACGAGCAGTACTTC.